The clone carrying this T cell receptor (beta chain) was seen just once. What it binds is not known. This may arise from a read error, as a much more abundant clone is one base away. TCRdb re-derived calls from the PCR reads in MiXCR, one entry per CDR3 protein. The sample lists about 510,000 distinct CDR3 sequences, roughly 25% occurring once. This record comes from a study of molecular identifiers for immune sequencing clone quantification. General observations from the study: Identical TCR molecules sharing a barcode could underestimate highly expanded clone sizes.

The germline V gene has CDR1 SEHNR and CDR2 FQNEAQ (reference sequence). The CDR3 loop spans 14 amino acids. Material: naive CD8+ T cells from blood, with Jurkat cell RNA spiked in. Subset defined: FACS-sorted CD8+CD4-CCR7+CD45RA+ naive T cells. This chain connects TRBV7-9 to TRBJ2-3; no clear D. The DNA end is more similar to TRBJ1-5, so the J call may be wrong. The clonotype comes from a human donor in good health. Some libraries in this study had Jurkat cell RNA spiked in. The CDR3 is CASSLARITDTQHF. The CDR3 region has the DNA TGTGCCAGCAGCTTAGCTAGGATCACAGATACGCAGCATTTT.